This TCR beta chain was recorded in a study of blood T cell repertoires in COVID-19. Study-level information: The United States, Italy and Spain supplied acute and convalescent COVID-19 samples.

The CDR3 consists of 16 residues. V lost 3 bases, J lost 3 bases, and 18 bases lay in between. Germline V gives CDR1 SGHDT, CDR2 YYEEEE. Profiling relied on immunoSEQ multiplex PCR, and the TCRdb table lists in-frame clones only, not all of them. The sample carries 250,000 or so clones, 70% to 85% recorded once. This receptor was identified in a woman older than 75 with acute or convalescent COVID-19. The chain combines TRBV5-6 with TRBJ1-1, with D possibly being TRBD1 (5 bases). The specimen sequenced was peripheral blood. CDR3 in DNA: TGTGCCAGCAGCTCCTACGGGGACTTTCGGGACACTGAAGCTTTCTTT. This sequence encodes CASSSYGDFRDTEAFF.